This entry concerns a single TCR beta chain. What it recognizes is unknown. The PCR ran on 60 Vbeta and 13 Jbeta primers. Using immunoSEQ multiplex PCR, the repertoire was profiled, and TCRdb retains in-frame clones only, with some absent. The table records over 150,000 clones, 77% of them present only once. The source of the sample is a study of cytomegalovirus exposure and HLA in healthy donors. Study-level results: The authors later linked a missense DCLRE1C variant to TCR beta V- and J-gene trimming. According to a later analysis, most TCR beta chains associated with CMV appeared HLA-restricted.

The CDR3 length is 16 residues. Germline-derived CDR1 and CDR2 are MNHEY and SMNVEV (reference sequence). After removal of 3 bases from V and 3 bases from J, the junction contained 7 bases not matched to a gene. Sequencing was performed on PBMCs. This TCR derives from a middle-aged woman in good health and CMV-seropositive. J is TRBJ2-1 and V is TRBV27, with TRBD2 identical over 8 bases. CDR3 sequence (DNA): TGTGCCAGCAGTTTCCTTTCAGCGGGAGACTACAATGAGCAGTTCTTC. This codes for CASSFLSAGDYNEQFF.